This entry lists 19 T cell receptor beta chains sequenced from one sample in a study of post-analysis software for immune sequencing data. Findings and limits, study-wide: Patients showed TRBV5-6, TRBV5-1 and TRBV20-1 among four to six TRBV segments more frequent than in controls.

Antigens of these TCRs are unknown. The authors incorporated unique molecular identifiers into the TCR beta cDNA libraries. TCRdb reprocessed the PCR reads with MiXCR, giving one entry per CDR3 protein. The profile shows a few hundred thousand distinct CDR3 sequences, around a third of them singletons. Sequenced material: blood. These receptors originate from a girl between 5 and 17 years old with multiple sclerosis.

This rearrangement joins TRBV11-1 to TRBJ1-1; perhaps TRBD1 as D (6 bases). The CDR3 has 14 amino acids. Trimming pared 4 bases from V and 2 bases from J, leaving 11 bases between. Germline loops: CDR1 SGHAT, CDR2 FQDESV (reference sequence). CDR3 sequence (DNA): TGTGCCAGCAGCTGGGGGCCCGGCAACACTGAAGCTTTCTTT. The encoded protein is CASSWGPGNTEAFF. The whole variable domain, remainder taken from reference TRBV11-1 and TRBJ1-1, is EAEVAQSPRYKITEKSQAVAFWCDPISGHATLYWYRQILGQGPELLVQFQDESVVDDSQLPKDRFSAERLKGVDSTLKIQPAELGDSAMYLCASSWGPGNTEAFFGQGTRLTVV.

The chain recombines TRBV20-1 with TRBJ2-5; D not resolved. The germline CDR1 and CDR2 sequences are DFQATT and SNEGSKA (reference sequence). CDR3 size: 11 residues. The V gene lost 0 bases and the J gene lost 4 bases, with 3 bases spanning the gap. The CDR3 sequence is CSAREGETQYF. CDR3 DNA: TGCAGTGCTAGAGAGGGAGAGACCCAGTACTTC.

Only a few counts were recorded for this clonotype. The chain has TRBV20-1 and TRBJ1-5; D remains ambiguous. The CDR3 extends over 13 amino acids. Per the germline V gene, CDR1 is DFQATT and CDR2 is SNEGSKA (reference sequence). Trimming took 4 bases from V and 2 from J, leaving 9 bases between them. CDR3 sequence reads: CSAKGSGNQPQHF. The CDR3 coding sequence is TGCAGTGCTAAGGGCTCGGGCAATCAGCCCCAGCATTTT.

The table lists this clonotype with a few counts. The V call is TRBV2, the J call TRBJ2-3; 10 bases fit TRBD1. Per the germline V gene, CDR1 is SNHLY and CDR2 is FYNNEI. Losses at the gene ends were 9 bases for V and 4 bases for J; bases not matched to a gene: 7. This CDR3 has 14 residues. CDR3 residues: CARRQGAMSDTQYF. DNA of the CDR3: TGTGCCAGAAGACAGGGGGCGATGTCAGATACGCAGTATTTT.

A single count supports this clonotype. This chain uses TRBV6-2 or TRBV6-3 with TRBJ1-5, with 7 positions matching TRBD1. V was clipped by 10 bases and J by 0 bases; unmatched bases: 9. CDR1 and CDR2 from the germline V gene are MNHEY and SVGEGT. CDR3 size: 15 residues. The CDR3 protein is CATRVGTVSNQPQHF. For the CDR3, the DNA is TGTGCCACCCGGGTCGGGACAGTTAGCAATCAGCCCCAGCATTTT.

The genes are TRBV29-1 and TRBJ1-1; D not resolved. V was cut by 7 bases and J by 1 base, with 10 bases left in between. Germline CDR1 reads SQVTM; CDR2 reads ANQGSEA. CDR3 length: 12 residues. CDR3 in DNA: TGCAGCGCGGGGTCCCGGAACACTGAAGCTTTCTTT. Encoded protein: CSAGSRNTEAFF.

This clonotype was detected only a few times. The chain has TRBV29-1 and TRBJ2-7; TRBD2 matches at 9 bases. The V gene's germline CDR1 is SQVTM and CDR2 ANQGSEA. The length of the CDR3 is 12 residues. Trimming cost V 7 bases and J 4 bases; bases outside gene matches: 5. CDR3 loop: CSAVGLAYEQYF. CDR3 DNA sequence: TGCAGCGCCGTGGGACTAGCTTACGAGCAGTACTTC.

V and J are TRBV5-1 and TRBJ2-7; D may be TRBD2 (6 bases). This CDR3 has 13 amino acids. Per germline, CDR1 SGHRS and CDR2 YFSETQ. Between the trimmed V and J ends, which lost 7 bases and 2 bases, there was a span of 13 bases. CDR3 protein: CASRETGTYEQYF. The CDR3 bases are TGCGCCAGCCGGGAGACTGGGACCTACGAGCAGTACTTC.

This clonotype showed up just a few times. The CDR3 DNA follows: TGTGCCACCGCTGAAGCGAACACCTACAATGAGCAGTTCTTC. Translated: CATAEANTYNEQFF. The gene calls are TRBV15 and TRBJ2-1, with D hard to call. There are 14 residues in the CDR3. Trimming pared 8 bases from V and 2 bases from J, leaving 13 bases between. Germline CDR1 is LNHNV and CDR2 is YYDKDF (reference sequence).

Details on this clonotype: The missing conserved phenylalanine or tryptophan at the end of this CDR3 makes a read error likely. This rearrangement joins TRBV7-4 to TRBJ2-1; a weak D match, TRBD2 (6 bases). Per germline, CDR1 SGHVT and CDR2 SQSDAQ. The CDR3 consists of 15 residues. CDR3 loop: CANSIGGGGRNEQFV. The CDR3 DNA is TGTGCCAACAGCATTGGAGGTGGAGGGCGGAATGAGCAGTTCGTC.

With respect to this clonotype: A much larger clone sits a single nucleotide away, making a read error possible. This rearrangement joins TRBV3-1 to TRBJ2-7; D is undetermined. The CDR3 spans 11 residues. Germline-derived CDR1 and CDR2 are LGHDT and YNNKEL (reference sequence). In DNA, the CDR3 is TGTGCCAGCAGTCAAACCTACGGGCAGTACTTC. It specifies CASSQTYGQYF.

The rearrangement links TRBV9 to TRBJ1-6; the D is unclear. The V gene lost 2 bases and the J gene lost 8 bases, with 14 bases spanning the gap. The CDR3 is 15 residues long. CDR1 and CDR2 (germline): SGDLS, YYNGEE. The CDR3 loop reads CASSVDGRTYSPLHF. CDR3 DNA: TGTGCCAGCAGCGTGGATGGGCGGACGTATTCACCCCTCCACTTT.

This clonotype was seen only a few times. This rearrangement joins TRBV10-3 to TRBJ2-5; 9 nucleotides match TRBD2. Germline V gene data show CDR1 as ENHRY and CDR2 as SYGVKD. There are 14 residues in the CDR3. V lost 0 bases, J lost 5 bases, and 1 base stayed unmatched. The CDR3 DNA follows: TGTGCCATCAGTGAGTCAACTAGCGGGGAGACCCAGTACTTC. Translated, it gives CAISESTSGETQYF.

V usage is TRBV6-2 or TRBV6-3 and J usage is TRBJ2-2, with D possibly TRBD2 on 6 matching bases. CDR3 size: 13 residues. Trimming removed 6 bases from V and 7 bases from J, with 12 bases in between. Germline V lookup: CDR1 MNHEY, CDR2 SVGEGT. The CDR3 sequence: CASSKPGDGELFF. As DNA, the CDR3 is TGTGCCAGCAGCAAACCGGGAGACGGGGAGCTGTTTTTT.

The chain carries TRBV7-3 and TRBJ2-7; 9 bases map to TRBD2. CDR1 is SGHTA, CDR2 FQGTGA, per germline. After removal of 2 bases from V and 2 bases from J, the junction contained 16 bases not matched to a gene. The CDR3 totals 19 residues. The CDR3: CASSLSPLISGGLTYEQYF. The CDR3 DNA follows: TGTGCCAGCAGCTTATCCCCGCTCATTAGCGGGGGCTTAACCTACGAGCAGTACTTC.

This clonotype has only a few counts. The chain carries TRBV7-8 and TRBJ1-4; D is unresolved. Germline CDR1 is SGHVS and CDR2 is FQNEAQ. The V gene lost 5 bases and the J gene lost 0 bases, with 10 bases spanning the gap. The CDR3 is 15 amino acids. CDR3 in amino acids: CASSPATATNEKLFF. DNA for the CDR3: TGTGCCAGCAGCCCCGCCACCGCAACTAATGAAAAACTGTTTTTT.

A few counts support this clonotype. The J gene is TRBJ2-1, the V gene TRBV29-1; the match to TRBD2 covers 11 bases. The CDR3 consists of 16 residues. Trimming removed 2 bases from V and 1 base from J; junction bases left unmatched: 4. Germline V gives CDR1 SQVTM, CDR2 ANQGSEA. The CDR3 is CSVEPSSGGSYNEQFF. The CDR3 bases are TGCAGCGTTGAACCGTCTAGCGGGGGGTCCTACAATGAGCAGTTCTTC.

V is TRBV29-1 and J is TRBJ1-1; no reliable D call. CDR3 length equals 13 residues. The germline gives CDR1 SQVTM, CDR2 ANQGSEA. Deletions cut 3 bases from V and 0 bases from J, with 8 bases between. The CDR3 protein is CSVDANMNTEAFF. CDR3 bases: TGCAGCGTTGACGCCAACATGAACACTGAAGCTTTCTTT.

This clonotype was detected a few times. The CDR3 region has the DNA TGTGCCAGCAGCTTGGGCGCGACTAGCGACCCGGATACGCAGTATTTT. Its translation is CASSLGATSDPDTQYF. The V and J genes are TRBV5-8 and TRBJ2-3, with TRBD2 matching 8 bases. Trimming cost V 0 bases and J 6 bases; bases outside gene matches: 9. The CDR3 is 16 amino acids. The V gene's germline CDR1 is SGHTS and CDR2 YDEGEE.